Listed below are T cell receptor beta chains from one sample, sequenced in a study of blood T cell repertoires in COVID-19. Profiling relied on immunoSEQ multiplex PCR, and the TCRdb table lists in-frame clones only, not all of them. The data show a few hundred thousand clones, with roughly 86% seen just once and approximately 1% held by the top ten. What was sequenced was PBMCs or T cells enriched from blood (not recorded which). All receptors derive from a woman aged 25 to 39 who had been exposed to COVID-19. The CDR3 runs from the conserved cysteine through the conserved F or W. Each record gives: V gene, D gene, J gene, clone size, CDR3 DNA, CDR3 protein. A D gene is named only where the DNA matches it firmly. Only part of the rows carry a size: once, few, many, or a class if the clone is expanded.

TRBV7-9,NA,TRBJ1-1,NA,TGTGCCAGCAGCTTAGCGCCCGGGGTTACTGAAGCTTTCTTT,CASSLAPGVTEAFF
TRBV5-1,TRBD1,TRBJ1-1,NA,TGCGCCAGCAGCTTGGAGGACAGGAAGGCTTTCTTT,CASSLEDRKAFF
TRBV19,TRBD1,TRBJ1-3,NA,TGTGCCAGCCAGGGGGCCGGTGGAAACACCATATATTTT,CASQGAGGNTIYF
TRBV2,NA,TRBJ1-4,NA,TGTGCCAGCAGTGGTGTTGCGGCAACTAATGAAAAACTGTTTTTT,CASSGVAATNEKLFF
TRBV28,NA,TRBJ1-1,NA,TGTGCCAGCAGCCGCAACAGGGACACTGAAGCTTTCTTT,CASSRNRDTEAFF
TRBV27,TRBD2,TRBJ2-7,NA,TGTGCCAGCAGTTTCCCCTACCCGACTAGCGGCTACGAGCAGTACTTC,CASSFPYPTSGYEQYF
TRBV7-3,TRBD2,TRBJ2-2,NA,TGTGCCAGCAGCTGGACTAGCTCCGGGGAGCTGTTTTTT,CASSWTSSGELFF
TRBV12-5,NA,TRBJ2-7,NA,TGTGCTAGTGCCTCTCCTGGGCTAGCGTCCTACGAGCAGTACTTC,CASASPGLASYEQYF
TRBV3-1/TRBV3-2,NA,TRBJ1-1,NA,TGTGCCAGCAGCCACGTCGGCCGGGGAAACACTGAAGCTTTCTTT,CASSHVGRGNTEAFF
TRBV5-1,TRBD1,TRBJ2-2,NA,TGCGCCAGCAGCTTGGACAGGGGCACCGGGGAGCTGTTTTTT,CASSLDRGTGELFF
TRBV7-2,NA,TRBJ2-7,once,TGTGCCAGCAGCCCAGTATCCCGCGAGCAGTACTTC,CASSPVSREQYF
TRBV27,TRBD1,TRBJ2-1,NA,TGTGCCAGCAGTCCAGGACAGGGTGCTAAGTTCTTC,CASSPGQGAKFF
TRBV9,NA,TRBJ2-5,NA,TGTGCCAGCAGCGTAGATCTGACGGGGAAAGAGACCCAGTACTTC,CASSVDLTGKETQYF
TRBV6-4,TRBD2,TRBJ2-1,NA,TGTGCCAGCAGTGACCAAGCGGGAGTCGTCAATGAGCAGTTCTTC,CASSDQAGVVNEQFF
TRBV28,TRBD1,TRBJ2-2,NA,TGTGCCAGCAGTTCCATCGGGACAGGGGTCACCGGGGAGCTGTTTTTT,CASSSIGTGVTGELFF
TRBV6-5,NA,TRBJ1-5,NA,TGTGCCAGCGGGGGCCGGGGTAGCAATCAGCCCCAGCATTTT,CASGGRGSNQPQHF
TRBV12-5,NA,TRBJ1-3,NA,TGTGCTAGTGGTTTTAACCTGCCTGGAGGGGATCGCACCATATATTTT,CASGFNLPGGDRTIYF
TRBV5-1,NA,TRBJ1-4,few,TGCGCCAGCAGCTTGAGGCACCACTGGAGGTTTTTT,CASSLRHHWRFF
TRBV25-1,TRBD1,TRBJ1-2,NA,TGTGCCAGCAGTGTCCGGGACAGGGGTGGCTACACCTTC,CASSVRDRGGYTF
TRBV6-1,NA,TRBJ2-7,NA,TGTGCCAGCAGTGAACCGGCAGCCGACAGTCACCCCTACGAGCAGTACTTC,CASSEPAADSHPYEQYF
TRBV29-1,NA,TRBJ1-1,few,TGCAGCGTTGGACAGATCATGAACACTGAAGCTTTCTTT,CSVGQIMNTEAFF
TRBV19,NA,TRBJ2-7,NA,TGTGCCAGTTCCCGCCGGGAGCTATCTGACGAGCAGTACTTC,CASSRRELSDEQYF
TRBV7-9,TRBD1,TRBJ1-2,few,TGTGCCAGCAGCCCTAGGACAGGGTCAGCTAACTATGGCTACACCTTC,CASSPRTGSANYGYTF
TRBV11-3,TRBD2,TRBJ2-6,NA,TGTGCCAGCAGCTTAGATTTAAGCGGGATTTGGGCCAACGTCCTGACTTTC,CASSLDLSGIWANVLTF
TRBV6-5,NA,TRBJ1-2,NA,TGTGCCAGCAGTCCAGGGGACTATGGCTACACCTTC,CASSPGDYGYTF
TRBV27,NA,TRBJ2-7,many,TGTGCCAGCAGTTTAGGCGGCAGAGGGTGGGACGAGCAGTACTTC,CASSLGGRGWDEQYF
TRBV5-4,NA,TRBJ1-4,NA,TGTGCCAGCACTGAGGACAGCCTTAATGAAAAACTGTTTTTT,CASTEDSLNEKLFF
TRBV10-3,TRBD1,TRBJ1-6,few,TGTGCCATCAGTGATAAGTCGGACAGGAATTCACCCCTCCACTTT,CAISDKSDRNSPLHF
TRBV27,TRBD2,TRBJ2-1,NA,TGTGCCAGCAGCCCTCGGGGGGGAATCCACTACAATGAGCAGTTCTTC,CASSPRGGIHYNEQFF
TRBV6-5,NA,TRBJ2-1,NA,TGTGCCAGCGGAGGCAATGAGCAGTTCTTC,CASGGNEQFF